This T cell receptor (beta chain) emerged from a study of blood T cell repertoires in COVID-19. Seattle patients were enrolled while actively infected and followed longitudinally. In the original processing: Nucleated cell counts were estimated from reference gene primer amplification. Assay used: immunoSEQ multiplex PCR; TCRdb lists only in-frame clones, some missing. The V and J calls and clone size are taken from that table; D and trimming were inferred from the DNA. The sample carries 85,000 to 130,000 clones, less than 80% recorded once. The TCR was taken from a man of 80 years or more with COVID-19, enrolled during active disease. The sequenced sample was peripheral blood.

The CDR3 sequence: CASSRGLGQGASYGYTF. Here the CDR3 DNA reads TGTGCCAGCAGCAGGGGCTTGGGGCAGGGGGCAAGCTATGGCTACACCTTC. The V gene is TRBV11-2, the J gene TRBJ1-2, with 8 bases identical to TRBD1. CDR3 length: 17 amino acids. Germline CDR1 and CDR2: SGHAT and FQNNGV. V dropped 5 bases and J dropped 4; count of bases not matched to a gene: 15.